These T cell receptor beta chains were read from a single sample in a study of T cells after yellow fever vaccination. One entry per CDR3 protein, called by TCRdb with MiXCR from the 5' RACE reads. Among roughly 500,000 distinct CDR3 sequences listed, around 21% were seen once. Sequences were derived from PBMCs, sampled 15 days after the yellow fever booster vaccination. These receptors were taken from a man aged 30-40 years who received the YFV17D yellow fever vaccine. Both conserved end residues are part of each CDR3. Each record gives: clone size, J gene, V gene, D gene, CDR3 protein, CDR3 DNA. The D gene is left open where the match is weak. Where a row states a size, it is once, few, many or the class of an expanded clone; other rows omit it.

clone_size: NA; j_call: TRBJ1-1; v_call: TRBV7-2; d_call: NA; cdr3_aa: CASSTLYRGTEAFF; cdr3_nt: TGTGCCAGCAGCACCCTGTATAGGGGCACTGAAGCTTTCTTT
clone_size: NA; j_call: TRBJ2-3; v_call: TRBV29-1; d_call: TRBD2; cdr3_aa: CSVGGLAGGLLRTTDTQYF; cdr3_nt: TGCAGCGTTGGGGGACTAGCGGGAGGACTACTCCGAACTACCGATACGCAGTATTTT
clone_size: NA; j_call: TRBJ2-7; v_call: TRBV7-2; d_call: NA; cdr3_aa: CASSPTPGQEQYF; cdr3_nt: TGTGCCAGCAGCCCCACCCCAGGCCAAGAGCAGTACTTC
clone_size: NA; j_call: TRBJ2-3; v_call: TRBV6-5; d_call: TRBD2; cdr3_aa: CASSYSGGRALTDTQYF; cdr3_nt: TGTGCCAGCAGTTACTCCGGCGGGAGGGCCTTGACAGATACGCAGTATTTT
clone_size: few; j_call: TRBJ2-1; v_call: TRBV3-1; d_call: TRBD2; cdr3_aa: CASSQDAGVYNEQFF; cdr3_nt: TGTGCCAGCAGCCAAGACGCGGGAGTGTACAATGAGCAGTTCTTC
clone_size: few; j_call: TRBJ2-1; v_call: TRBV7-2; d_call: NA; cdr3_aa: CASSLLLARYEQFF; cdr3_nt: TGTGCCAGCAGCTTATTACTAGCTCGCTATGAGCAGTTCTTC
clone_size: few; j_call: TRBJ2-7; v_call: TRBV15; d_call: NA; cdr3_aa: CATSPGLLSYEQYF; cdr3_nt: TGTGCCACCAGCCCGGGACTCCTCTCCTACGAGCAGTACTTC
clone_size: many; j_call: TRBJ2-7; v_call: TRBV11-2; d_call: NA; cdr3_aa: CASSLVGRDLSGSYEQYF; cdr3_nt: TGTGCCAGCAGCTTAGTAGGCCGGGACTTATCTGGCTCCTACGAGCAGTACTTC
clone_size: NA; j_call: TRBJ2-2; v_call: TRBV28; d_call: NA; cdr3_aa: CASSALRAGELFF; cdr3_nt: TGTGCCAGCAGCGCGCTTAGGGCCGGGGAGCTGTTTTTT
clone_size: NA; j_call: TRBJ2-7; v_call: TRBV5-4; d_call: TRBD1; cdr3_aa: CASSPTGDRVYEQYF; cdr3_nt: TGTGCCAGCAGTCCGACTGGGGACAGGGTCTACGAGCAGTACTTC
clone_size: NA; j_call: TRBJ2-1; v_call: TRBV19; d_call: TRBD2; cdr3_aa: CAATSGGLSEQFF; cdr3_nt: TGTGCCGCAACTAGCGGGGGGTTGTCTGAGCAGTTCTTC
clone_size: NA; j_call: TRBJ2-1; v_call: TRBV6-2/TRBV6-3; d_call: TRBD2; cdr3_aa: CASSGREGLDNEQFF; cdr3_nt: TGTGCCAGCAGTGGTCGGGAGGGCCTCGACAATGAGCAGTTCTTC
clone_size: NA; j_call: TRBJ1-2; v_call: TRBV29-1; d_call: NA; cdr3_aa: CSVVVRGLRGYTF; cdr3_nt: TGCAGCGTGGTGGTTAGGGGACTTAGGGGCTACACCTTC
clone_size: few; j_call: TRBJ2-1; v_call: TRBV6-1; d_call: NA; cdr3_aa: CASLRGVGHNEQFF; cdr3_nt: TGTGCCAGCCTCCGCGGGGTCGGGCACAATGAGCAGTTCTTC
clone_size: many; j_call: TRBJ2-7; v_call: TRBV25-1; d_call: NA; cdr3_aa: CASSDSYYEQYF; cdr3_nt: TGTGCCAGCAGTGACAGTTACTACGAGCAGTACTTC
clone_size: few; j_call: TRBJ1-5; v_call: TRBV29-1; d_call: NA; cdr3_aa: CSVGGIGDQPQHF; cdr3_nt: TGCAGCGTTGGGGGGATCGGGGATCAGCCCCAGCATTTT
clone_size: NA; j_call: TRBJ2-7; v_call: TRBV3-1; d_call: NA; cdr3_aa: CASSQEAGYEQYF; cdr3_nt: TGTGCCAGCAGCCAAGAGGCAGGCTACGAGCAGTACTTC
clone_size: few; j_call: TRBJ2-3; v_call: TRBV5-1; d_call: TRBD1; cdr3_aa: CASSWNTGGTDTQYF; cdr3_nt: TGCGCCAGCAGCTGGAACACAGGGGGCACAGATACGCAGTATTTT
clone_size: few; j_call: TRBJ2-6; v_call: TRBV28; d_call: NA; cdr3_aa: CASRVRPGANVLTF; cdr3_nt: TGTGCCAGCAGGGTCAGACCCGGGGCCAACGTCCTGACTTTC
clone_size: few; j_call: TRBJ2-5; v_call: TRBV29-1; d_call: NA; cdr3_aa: CSALTGEAETQYF; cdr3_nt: TGCAGCGCGCTGACTGGGGAGGCAGAGACCCAGTACTTC
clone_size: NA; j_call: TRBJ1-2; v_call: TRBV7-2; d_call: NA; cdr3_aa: CASSLGVYYGYTF; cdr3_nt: TGTGCCAGCAGCTTAGGGGTTTACTATGGCTACACCTTC
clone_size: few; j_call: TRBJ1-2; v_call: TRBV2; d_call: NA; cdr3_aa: CASSEGRINYGYTF; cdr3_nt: TGTGCCAGCAGTGAGGGCCGGATTAACTATGGCTACACCTTC
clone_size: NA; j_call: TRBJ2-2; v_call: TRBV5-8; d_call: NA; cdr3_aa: CASSLDGVYTGELFF; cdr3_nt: TGTGCCAGCAGCTTGGATGGCGTATACACCGGGGAGCTGTTTTTT
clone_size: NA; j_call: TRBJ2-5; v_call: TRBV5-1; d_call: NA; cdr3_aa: CASSPDSIGETQYF; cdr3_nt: TGCGCCAGCAGCCCGGACAGTATAGGGGAGACCCAGTACTTC
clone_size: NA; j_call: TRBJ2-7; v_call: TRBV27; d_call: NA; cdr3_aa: CASSFTGAEQYF; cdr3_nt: TGTGCCAGCAGTTTTACGGGGGCCGAGCAGTACTTC
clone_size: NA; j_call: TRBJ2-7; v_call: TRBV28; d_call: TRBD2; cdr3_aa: CASRNAGGPTSRNF; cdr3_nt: TGTGCCAGCAGAAATGCGGGAGGGCCTACGAGCAGAAACTTC
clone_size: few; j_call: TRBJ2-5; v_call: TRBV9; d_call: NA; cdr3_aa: CASSTMGGAGQETQYF; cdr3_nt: TGTGCCAGCAGCACAATGGGGGGTGCGGGGCAAGAGACCCAGTACTTC
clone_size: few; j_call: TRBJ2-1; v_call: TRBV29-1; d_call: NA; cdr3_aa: CSGDSYNEQFF; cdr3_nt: TGCAGCGGGGACTCCTACAATGAGCAGTTCTTC
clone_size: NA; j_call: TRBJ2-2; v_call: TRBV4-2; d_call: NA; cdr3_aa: CASSRFGGELFF; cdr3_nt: TGTGCCAGCAGCCGGTTTGGGGGGGAGCTGTTTTTT
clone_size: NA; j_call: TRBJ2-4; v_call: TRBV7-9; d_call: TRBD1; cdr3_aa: CASSPRDRKNIQYF; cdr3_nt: TGTGCCAGCAGCCCGCGGGACAGGAAAAACATTCAGTACTTC
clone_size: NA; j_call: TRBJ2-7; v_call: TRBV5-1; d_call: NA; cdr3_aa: CASSLGVESSYEQYF; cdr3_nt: TGCGCCAGCAGCTTGGGTGTCGAGAGCTCCTACGAGCAGTACTTC
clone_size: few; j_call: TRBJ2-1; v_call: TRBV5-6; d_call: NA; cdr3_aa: CASSPSEDEQFF; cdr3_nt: TGTGCCAGCAGCCCAAGTGAAGATGAGCAGTTCTTC
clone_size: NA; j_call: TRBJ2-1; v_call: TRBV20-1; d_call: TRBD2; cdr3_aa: CSAMVASGRAEQFF; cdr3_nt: TGCAGTGCTATGGTGGCTAGCGGGAGAGCTGAGCAGTTCTTC
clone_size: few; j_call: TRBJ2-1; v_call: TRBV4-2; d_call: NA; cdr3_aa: CASSQDVKEVRSYNEQFF; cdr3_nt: TGTGCCAGCAGCCAAGATGTTAAGGAGGTCCGCTCCTACAATGAGCAGTTCTTC
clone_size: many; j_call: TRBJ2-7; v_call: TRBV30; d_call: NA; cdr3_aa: CAWSAYLF; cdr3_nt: TGTGCCTGGAGTGCGTATCTCTTC
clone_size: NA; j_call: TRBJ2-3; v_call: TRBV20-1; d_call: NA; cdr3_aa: CSASPRGDTQYF; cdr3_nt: TGCAGTGCTAGCCCCCGGGGGGATACGCAGTATTTT
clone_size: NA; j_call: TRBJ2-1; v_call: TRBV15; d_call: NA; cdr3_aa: CATRLSRVSYNEQFF; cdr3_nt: TGTGCCACCAGACTCTCTAGGGTATCCTACAATGAGCAGTTCTTC
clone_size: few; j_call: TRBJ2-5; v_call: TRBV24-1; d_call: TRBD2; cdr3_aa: CATSDPAGGPEPNRQTQYF; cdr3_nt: TGTGCCACCAGTGATCCCGCGGGAGGGCCCGAGCCTAACAGACAGACCCAGTACTTC
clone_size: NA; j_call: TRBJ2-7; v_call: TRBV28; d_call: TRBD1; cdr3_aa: CASSPGGQVILKEQYF; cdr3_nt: TGTGCCAGCAGTCCCGGGGGACAGGTGATACTTAAGGAGCAGTACTTC
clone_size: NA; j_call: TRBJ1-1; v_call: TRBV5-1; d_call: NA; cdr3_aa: CASSLVGVDQAFF; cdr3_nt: TGCGCCAGCAGCTTGGTGGGTGTGGACCAAGCTTTCTTT
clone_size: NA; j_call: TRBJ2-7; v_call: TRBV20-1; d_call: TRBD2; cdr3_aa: CSARTGGRGEQYF; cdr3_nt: TGCAGTGCTAGAACTGGCGGGAGGGGTGAGCAGTACTTC
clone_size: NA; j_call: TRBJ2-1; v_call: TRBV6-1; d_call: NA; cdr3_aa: CASTQTGTGAYNEQFF; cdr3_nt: TGTGCCAGCACCCAAACGGGGACGGGGGCCTACAATGAGCAGTTCTTC